This entry is about one T cell receptor (beta chain). The antigen is unknown. The sample is drawn from a study of T cell responses to AZD1222 COVID-19 vaccine. Study overall: Some second doses came at about 4 weeks and others at about 12 weeks; these were pooled.

The V gene lost 6 bases and the J gene lost 0 bases, with 7 bases spanning the gap. CDR3 length equals 14 residues. Germline CDR1 SGHRS, CDR2 YFSETQ. Study-wide findings and caveats: Recipients of AZD1222 seropositive at baseline numbered only 6 or 7. Increased Spike-specific TCR breadth and depth were observed after two AZD1222 doses.

TCRdb keeps only in-frame clones here, not all; method: immunoSEQ multiplex PCR. The data show under 150,000 clones, less than 95% seen once. The receptor was derived from an adult in good health. The gene calls are TRBV5-1 and TRBJ2-6; no clear D. The sample in question was peripheral blood, obtained on day 0 of AZD1222 vaccination. CDR3: CASTDNSGANVLTF. CDR3 nucleotides: TGCGCCAGCACCGATAACTCTGGGGCCAACGTCCTGACTTTC.